This T cell receptor (beta chain) was sequenced for a study of persistence of HIV-infected CD4 T cells. General observations from the study: Within sorted populations, more oligoclonal TCRs accompanied more oligoclonal proviruses.

Sequencing used immunoSEQ version 4 in survey mode. Method: immunoSEQ multiplex PCR; TCRdb's copy keeps in-frame clones and lacks some. The top ten hold 3.5% to 5.5% of the sample, which has 25,000 to 35,000 clones, almost 85% seen once. The stimulus was lysate of CMV-infected fibroblasts, approximately 9.6 ug/mL. CD40L/CD69 double-negative CD45RO-high memory CD4+ T cells were collected. Suppressive ART was started during chronic HIV-1 infection in these adults. Stimulated PBMCs had first been depleted of CD8+ T cells. The V end was cut by 4 bases, the J end by 4 bases, with 7 bases between. This CDR3 is built from 13 residues. Germline V gene data show CDR1 as MRHNA and CDR2 as SNTAGT. This clone was recorded only once. Antigen unknown.

The receptor's source is an adult man with HIV who was CMV-seropositive. Sequencing was performed on CD4+ T cells sorted from PBMCs after approximately 18-hour stimulation, taken from a patient who received antiretroviral therapy. The chain has TRBV6-4 and TRBJ2-2; D perhaps matches TRBD1 (6 bases). In DNA form, the CDR3 reads TGTGCCAGCAGTGTGGACAGCACCGGGGAGCTGTTTTTT. Amino acids: CASSVDSTGELFF.